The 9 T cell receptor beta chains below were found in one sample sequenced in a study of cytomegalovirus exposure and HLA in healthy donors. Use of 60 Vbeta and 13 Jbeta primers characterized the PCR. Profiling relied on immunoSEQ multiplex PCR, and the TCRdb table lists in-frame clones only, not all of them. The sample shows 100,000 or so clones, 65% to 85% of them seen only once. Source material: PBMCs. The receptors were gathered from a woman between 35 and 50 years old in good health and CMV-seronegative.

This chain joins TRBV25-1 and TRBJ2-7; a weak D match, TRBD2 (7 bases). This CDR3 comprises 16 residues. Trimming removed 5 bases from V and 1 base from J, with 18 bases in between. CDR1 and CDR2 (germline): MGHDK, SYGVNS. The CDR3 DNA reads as TGTGCCAGCAGTCCCCTAGGGGGGGGCGTTTCCTACGAGCAGTACTTC. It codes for CASSPLGGGVSYEQYF.

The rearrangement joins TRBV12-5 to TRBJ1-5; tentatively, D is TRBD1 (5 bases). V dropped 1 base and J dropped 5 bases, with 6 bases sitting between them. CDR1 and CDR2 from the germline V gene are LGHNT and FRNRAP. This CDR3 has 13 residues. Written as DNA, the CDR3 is TGTGCTAGTGGTTTGGGGGGGGATCAGCCCCAGCATTTT. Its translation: CASGLGGDQPQHF.

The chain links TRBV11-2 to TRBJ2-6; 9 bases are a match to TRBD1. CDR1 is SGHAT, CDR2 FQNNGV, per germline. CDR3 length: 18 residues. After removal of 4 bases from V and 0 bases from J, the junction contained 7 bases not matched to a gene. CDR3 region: CASSYRDRAFSGANVLTF. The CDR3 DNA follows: TGTGCCAGCAGCTACCGGGACAGGGCGTTCTCTGGGGCCAACGTCCTGACTTTC.

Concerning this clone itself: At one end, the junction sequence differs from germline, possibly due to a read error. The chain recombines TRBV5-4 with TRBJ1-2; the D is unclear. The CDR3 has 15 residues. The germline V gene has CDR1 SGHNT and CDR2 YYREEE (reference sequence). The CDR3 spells CASSSDMGANYDYTF. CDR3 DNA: TGTGCCAGCAGCTCGGATATGGGAGCTAACTATGACTACACCTTC.

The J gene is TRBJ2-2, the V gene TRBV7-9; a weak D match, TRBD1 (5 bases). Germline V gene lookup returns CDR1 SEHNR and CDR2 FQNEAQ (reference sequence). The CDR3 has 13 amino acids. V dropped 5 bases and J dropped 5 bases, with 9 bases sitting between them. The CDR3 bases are TGTGCCAGCAGCCAAGGGGCGACCGGGGAGCTGTTTTTT. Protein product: CASSQGATGELFF.

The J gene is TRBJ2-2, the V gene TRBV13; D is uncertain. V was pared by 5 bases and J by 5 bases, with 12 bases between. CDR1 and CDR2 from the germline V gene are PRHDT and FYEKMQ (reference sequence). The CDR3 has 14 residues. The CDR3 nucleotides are TGTGCCAGCAGCCCGACGCCGAGGACCGGGGAGCTGTTTTTT. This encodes CASSPTPRTGELFF. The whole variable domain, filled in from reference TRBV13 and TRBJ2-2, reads AAGVIQSPRHLIKEKRETATLKCYPIPRHDTVYWYQQGPGQDPQFLISFYEKMQSDKGSIPDRFSAQQFSDYHSELNMSSLELGDSALYFCASSPTPRTGELFFGEGSRLTVL.

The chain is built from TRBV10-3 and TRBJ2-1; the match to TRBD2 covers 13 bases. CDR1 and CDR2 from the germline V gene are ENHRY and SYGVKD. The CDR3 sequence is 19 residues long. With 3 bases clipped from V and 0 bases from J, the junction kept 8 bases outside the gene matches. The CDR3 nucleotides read TGTGCCATCAGTGATTACGGGACTAGCGGGGAAAGCTCCTACAATGAGCAGTTCTTC. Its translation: CAISDYGTSGESSYNEQFF.

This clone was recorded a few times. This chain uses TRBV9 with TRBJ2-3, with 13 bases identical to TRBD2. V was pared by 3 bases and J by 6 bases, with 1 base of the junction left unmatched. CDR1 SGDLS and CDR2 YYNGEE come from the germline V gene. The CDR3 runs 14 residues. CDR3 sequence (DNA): TGTGCCAGCAGCGCGGGACTAGCGGGGGATACGCAGTATTTT. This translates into CASSAGLAGDTQYF.

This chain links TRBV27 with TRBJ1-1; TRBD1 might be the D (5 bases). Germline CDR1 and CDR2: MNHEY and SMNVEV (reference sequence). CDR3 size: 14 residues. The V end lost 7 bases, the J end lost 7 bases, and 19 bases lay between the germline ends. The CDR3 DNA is TGTGCCAGCATCCCTCCGGGACTCAATATTGAAGCTTTCTTT. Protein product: CASIPPGLNIEAFF.